This T cell receptor beta chain was sequenced in a study of T cells in Graves' hyperthyroidism and ophthalmopathy. Study details: Peripheral blood sampling occurred at initial diagnosis, before any treatment.

Whole-study results and caveats: Ophthalmopathy was model-predicted a median roughly 6.3 months pre-onset.

TCR beta CDR3 regions were amplified from RNA. Researchers ran a first-round RT-PCR on the TCR CDR3 using the HTBI primer set. In TCRdb, the multiplex PCR reads were re-called with MiXCR into one record per CDR3 protein. The sample includes hundreds of thousands of distinct CDR3 sequences, around 14% seen only once; the top ten take roughly 5.5%. PBMCs were collected from an approximately 9.2 ml volume of fresh peripheral blood. Details on this clonotype: Its antigen is currently unknown.

Germline V gene lookup returns CDR1 ENHRY and CDR2 SYGVKD. After removal of 7 bases from V and 1 base from J, the junction contained 10 bases not matched to a gene. There are 17 residues in the CDR3. The J gene is TRBJ2-2, the V gene TRBV10-3; 9 bases align to TRBD1. This receptor was taken from a young woman with Graves' hyperthyroidism that later progressed to Graves' ophthalmopathy. Sequencing used blood. The CDR3 region is CAIKEPGQGENTGELFF. The CDR3 bases are TGTGCCATCAAGGAACCGGGACAGGGTGAGAACACCGGGGAGCTGTTTTTT.